This entry concerns a single T cell receptor (beta chain). Base-call qualities are not available, and no considerably larger clone is one nucleotide away. The intended sense of this specimen's time point label: cells obtained before transplantation from donor or recipient. In the mixed lymphocyte reactions, 200,000 CFSE-labeled pre-transplant responders were plated with 200,000 irradiated violet-dye-labeled stimulators and cultured for roughly six days. After the mixed lymphocyte reaction, proliferating CD3+CD4+CFSE-low and CD3+CD8+CFSE-low responder cells were FACS-sorted on a BD Influx sorter. The junction carries 16 bases between V and J, which are trimmed by 0 bases and 9 bases respectively. In the germline V gene (reference sequence), CDR1 corresponds to SGHNT and CDR2 to YYREEE. The CDR3 covers 15 residues, taking in both the cysteine and the phenylalanine. Only the CDR3 DNA is retained, 45 bases long and in frame from the first base.

Library creation used the immunoSEQ multiplex PCR assay. For most patients, genomic DNA was isolated using the Qiagen DNeasy Blood and Tissue Kit and was shipped frozen to Adaptive Biotechnologies for TCR sequencing. For most patients, genomic DNA was subjected to high-throughput TCR-beta CDR3 sequencing by Adaptive Biotechnologies. In the original analysis: TCR sequencing data were retrieved from Adaptive's ImmunoSEQ software for roughly 20 patients, whereas a few other patients were processed with MiXCR and VDJtools. To correct CD4 versus CD8 sorting errors, sequences present in both subsets at a frequency ratio below 5:1 were removed. CDR3 nucleotide sequences shared by donor and recipient were removed because the origin of these sequences could not be assigned. At least 2-fold expansion over unstimulated cells and a minimum CFSE-low frequency of 0.002% (template counts) or 0.001% (read counts) were required for clones to be classified as alloreactive. Clones detected in sequenced pre-transplant spleen, lymph node, or MLR CFSE-low populations of the donor or recipient were defined as mappable. The cumulative frequency of alloreactive clones was calculated as a percentage of all sequences, weighted by copy number. The immuneACCESS repertoire file appears here via TCRdb, limited to in-frame rearrangements. These files lack a portion of the clones; in checked studies, under half of the deficit traces to unresolved V genes, and the cause of the others is not known. For V, J and clone size, that table is used; D and trimming come from the DNA. This sample has around 19,000 clones in its table, and roughly 37% of those were observed once. About 0.95% of the sample is taken by the ten largest.

The data originate from a study of graft-versus-host responses after intestinal transplantation (dated by TCRdb to 2020 to 2022). Background for the entire study: The transplants that recipients got were multivisceral, liver-intestinal, or isolated intestinal. All recipients received anti-thymocyte globulin induction followed by maintenance tacrolimus and steroids for approximately 3 years. Bulk TCR-beta CDR3 sequencing was used to track graft-versus-host and host-versus-graft alloreactive T cell clones in the graft, circulation and bone marrow after intestinal transplantation. To identify alloreactive clones, pre-transplant mixed lymphocyte reaction products were sequenced and then compared with unstimulated pre-transplant donor and recipient T cells. A cohort of about two dozen intestinal transplant recipients, including one retransplant, was enrolled, and a few patients lacking pretransplant specimens were excluded. Donor T cell macrochimerism was defined as a peak of at least 4% donor T cells among recipient peripheral blood mononuclear cells. Samples from a few later patients were sequenced in-house on an Illumina MiSeq with MiXCR processing rather than by the commercial service.

Beyond this particular receptor, the publication reports: In the allografts of patients with donor T cell macrochimerism, GvH to HvG T cell clonal ratios were high. Conclusions were limited by the relatively low number and heterogeneity of intestinal transplant patients. Peak levels of circulating GvH clones were associated with declines in HvG clones early after transplant. GvH clones turned up in recipient bone marrow, with some appearing earlier in ileal mucosa or blood, a pattern consistent with an intestinal mucosal origin.

The sample consisted of alloreactive CD4+ T cells from a mixed lymphocyte reaction culture, taken before intestinal transplant. What this sample's cell subset or site label stands for: CFSE-low proliferating T cells sorted from roughly six-day pre-transplant mixed lymphocyte reaction (GvH or HvG direction). The sequence joins TRBV5-4 to TRBJ2-1; a confident D gene designation cannot be given. This sequence originates from a human patient who received an intestinal transplant. The nucleotides are TGTGCCAGCAGCTTGGTGGGTCCTGCGCTGGCTGAGCAGTTCTTC. This is translated as CASSLVGPALAEQFF. With all but the CDR3 taken from the reference TRBV5-4 and TRBJ2-1 genes, the full variable domain is: ETGVTQSPTHLIKTRGQQVTLRCSSQSGHNTVSWYQQALGQGPQFIFQYYREEENGRGNFPPRFSGLQFPNYSSELNVNALELDDSALYLCASSLVGPALAEQFFGPGTRLTVL.